Listed below are T cell receptor beta chains from one sample, sequenced in a study of vaccination and CD4 T cells after COVID-19. TCRdb processed the PCR reads anew with MiXCR; each CDR3 protein has one entry. The sample yields some 11,000 distinct CDR3 sequences, approximately 64% seen once. For these receptors, no antigen is known. The specimen was CD4+ T cells from blood, cultured in vitro, collected before SARS-CoV-2 vaccination. The source of these receptors is a human donor who had recovered from COVID-19. Each CDR3 is given without its conserved first and last residue. D genes are given only for firm matches.

j_call	v_call	d_call	cdr3_aa
TRBJ1-2	TRBV20-1	-	SARDASRPYGYT
TRBJ1-2	TRBV14	TRBD1	ASSRDSTYGYT
TRBJ2-2	TRBV6-2/TRBV6-3	-	ASTDRGATLNTGELF
TRBJ1-2	TRBV7-8	-	ASSLVAIGTPSFYGYT
TRBJ1-1	TRBV7-9	-	ASSLMNTEAF
TRBJ2-7	TRBV12-3/TRBV12-4	TRBD2	ASRLATYEQY
TRBJ2-1	TRBV6-2/TRBV6-3	-	ASSRNGMDLF
TRBJ1-2	TRBV20-1	-	SARERSAKDSYGYT
TRBJ2-3	TRBV2	-	ASSPAGVGDTQY
TRBJ1-5	TRBV20-1	-	SAGGDVVGRNQPQH
TRBJ1-1	TRBV27	TRBD1	ASSLRTPDRERAGTEAF
TRBJ1-5	TRBV6-1	-	ASGPNQPQH
TRBJ1-1	TRBV7-8	TRBD1	ASTFYVRDRGMNTEAF
TRBJ2-1	TRBV20-1	TRBD2	SAPGMIAGAGEQF
TRBJ1-5	TRBV2	-	ASRESGGALQPQH
TRBJ1-1	TRBV6-1	TRBD1	ASSLGGRNTEAF